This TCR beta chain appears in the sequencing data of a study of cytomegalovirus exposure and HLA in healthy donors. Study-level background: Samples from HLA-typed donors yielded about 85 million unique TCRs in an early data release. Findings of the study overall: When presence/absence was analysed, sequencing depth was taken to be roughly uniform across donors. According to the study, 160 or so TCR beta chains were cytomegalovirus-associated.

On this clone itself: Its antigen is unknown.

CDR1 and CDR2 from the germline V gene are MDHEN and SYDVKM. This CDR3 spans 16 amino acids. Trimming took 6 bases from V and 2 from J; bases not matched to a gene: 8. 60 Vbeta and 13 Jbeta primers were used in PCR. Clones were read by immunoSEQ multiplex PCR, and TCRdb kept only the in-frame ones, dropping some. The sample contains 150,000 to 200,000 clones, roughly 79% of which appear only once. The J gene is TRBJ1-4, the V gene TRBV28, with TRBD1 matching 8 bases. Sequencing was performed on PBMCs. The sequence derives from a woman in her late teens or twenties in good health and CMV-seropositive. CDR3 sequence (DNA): TGTGCCAGCAGCTATCAGGGGGCGTTGACTAATGAAAAACTGTTTTTT. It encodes CASSYQGALTNEKLFF. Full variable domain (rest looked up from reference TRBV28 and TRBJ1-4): DVKVTQSSRYLVKRTGEKVFLECVQDMDHENMFWYRQDPGLGLRLIYFSYDVKMKEKGDIPEGYSVSREKKERFSLILESASTNQTSMYLCASSYQGALTNEKLFFGSGTQLSVL.